This T cell receptor beta chain was observed in a study of shared clonotypes between healthy human individuals. Study results and caveats: The generation probabilities recorded for non-shared clonotypes fell below those of clonotypes shared by all four donors. What naive subsets generally showed was a larger estimated richness than memory subsets showed. Sequencing of the sorted subsets was shown by rarefaction to be incomplete despite large depth.

A word on this clone: Its antigen is unidentified.

V was clipped by 4 bases and J by 10 bases, with 8 bases between them. The CDR3 extends over 10 amino acids. The germline gives CDR1 SGHTS, CDR2 YDEGEE. Method: immunoSEQ multiplex PCR; TCRdb's copy keeps in-frame clones and lacks some. The sample includes about 2.2 million clones, just over 90% of them seen just once. Naive CD8 cells were CD45RO-negative, positively selected for CCR7, excluding terminally differentiated effector memory CD45RA+ cells. The V and J genes are TRBV5-8 and TRBJ2-5; the D is unclear. Source material: naive CD8+ T cells from PBMCs. This receptor was taken from a man aged 18 to 30 in good health. Some clones in this sample may be carry-over from other donors' samples. DNA for the CDR3: TGTGCCAGCAGCCCCATCCACCAGTACTTC. Translated: CASSPIHQYF.